This T cell receptor beta chain originates from a study of blood T cell repertoires in COVID-19. The study recruited people aged roughly 18 to 100 years across approximately 23 US areas. Each participant's cohort was designated according to participant-reported clinical history. No more than 2 weeks before study entry, exposed participants had met a case of COVID-19. The CDR3 loop spans 11 amino acids. V was pared by 0 bases and J by 10 bases, with 6 bases between. The table came from immunoSEQ multiplex PCR; TCRdb's copy has only in-frame clones and leaves some out. The top ten hold about 5% of the sample, which has about 280,000 clones, roughly 80% seen once.

The sequencing sample was made of PBMCs or T cells enriched from blood (not recorded which). This chain links TRBV12-3 or TRBV12-4 with TRBJ1-2, with D possibly being TRBD1 (5 bases). This receptor was identified in a man aged 40-50 years who had been exposed to COVID-19. The CDR3, as DNA: TGTGCCAGCAGTTTAGCACAGGCCTACACCTTC. It yields the protein CASSLAQAYTF.